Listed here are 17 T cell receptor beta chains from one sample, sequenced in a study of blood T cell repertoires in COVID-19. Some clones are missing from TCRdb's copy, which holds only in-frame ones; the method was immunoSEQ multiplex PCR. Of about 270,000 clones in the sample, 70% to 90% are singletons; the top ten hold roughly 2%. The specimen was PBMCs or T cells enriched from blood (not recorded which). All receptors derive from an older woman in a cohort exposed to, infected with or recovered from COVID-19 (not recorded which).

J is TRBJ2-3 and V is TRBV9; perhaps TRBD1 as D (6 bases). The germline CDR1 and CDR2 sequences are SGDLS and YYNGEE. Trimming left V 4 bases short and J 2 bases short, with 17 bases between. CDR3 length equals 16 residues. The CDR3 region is CASSPRGRGATDTQYF. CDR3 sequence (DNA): TGTGCCAGCAGCCCGAGGGGCAGGGGAGCCACAGATACGCAGTATTTT.

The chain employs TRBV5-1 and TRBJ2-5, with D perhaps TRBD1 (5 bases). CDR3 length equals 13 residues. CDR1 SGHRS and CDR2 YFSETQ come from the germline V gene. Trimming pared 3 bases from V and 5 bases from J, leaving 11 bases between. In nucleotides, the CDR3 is TGCGCCAGCAGCTATCCAAGGGGCGAGACCCAGTACTTC. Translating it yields CASSYPRGETQYF. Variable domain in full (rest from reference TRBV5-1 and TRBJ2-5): KAGVTQTPRYLIKTRGQQVTLSCSPISGHRSVSWYQQTPGQGLQFLFEYFSETQRNKGNFPGRFSGRQFSNSRSEMNVSTLELGDSALYLCASSYPRGETQYFGPGTRLLVL.

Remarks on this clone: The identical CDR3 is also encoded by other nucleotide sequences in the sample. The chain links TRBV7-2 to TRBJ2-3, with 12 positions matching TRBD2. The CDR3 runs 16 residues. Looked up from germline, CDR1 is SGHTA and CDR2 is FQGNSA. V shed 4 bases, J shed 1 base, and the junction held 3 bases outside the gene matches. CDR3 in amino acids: CASSSRTSGGTDTQYF. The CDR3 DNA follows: TGTGCCAGCAGCTCCAGGACTAGCGGGGGCACAGATACGCAGTATTTT.

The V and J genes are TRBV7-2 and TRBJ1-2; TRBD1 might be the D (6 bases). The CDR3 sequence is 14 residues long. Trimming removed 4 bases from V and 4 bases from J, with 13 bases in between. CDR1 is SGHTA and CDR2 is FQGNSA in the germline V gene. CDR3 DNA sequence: TGTGCCAGCAGCTCTTATCAGGGGATCTATGGCTACACCTTC. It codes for CASSSYQGIYGYTF.

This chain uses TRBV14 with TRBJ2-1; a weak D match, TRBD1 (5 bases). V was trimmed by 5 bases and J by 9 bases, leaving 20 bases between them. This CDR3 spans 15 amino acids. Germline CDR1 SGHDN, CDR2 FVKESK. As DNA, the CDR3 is TGTGCCAGCAGCTCAATTGGGGCACACACGGGTGAGCAGTTCTTC. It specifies CASSSIGAHTGEQFF.

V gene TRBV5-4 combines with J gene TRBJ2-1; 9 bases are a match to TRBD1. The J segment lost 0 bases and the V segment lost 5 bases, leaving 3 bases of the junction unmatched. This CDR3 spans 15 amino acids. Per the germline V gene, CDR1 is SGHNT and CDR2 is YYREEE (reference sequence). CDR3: CASRPTGGSYNEQFF. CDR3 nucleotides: TGTGCCAGCAGGCCGACAGGGGGCTCCTACAATGAGCAGTTCTTC.

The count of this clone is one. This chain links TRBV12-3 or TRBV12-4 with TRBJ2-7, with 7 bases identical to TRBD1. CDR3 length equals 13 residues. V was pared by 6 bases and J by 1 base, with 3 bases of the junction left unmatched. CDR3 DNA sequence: TGTGCCAGCAGGACGACAGGGTCCTACGAGCAGTACTTC. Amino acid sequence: CASRTTGSYEQYF.

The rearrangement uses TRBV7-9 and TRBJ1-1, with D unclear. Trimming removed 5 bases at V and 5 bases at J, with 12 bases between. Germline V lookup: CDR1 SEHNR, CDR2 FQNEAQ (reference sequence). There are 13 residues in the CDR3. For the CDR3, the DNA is TGTGCCAGCAGCAAGGATACGGGTACTGAAGCTTTCTTT. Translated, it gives CASSKDTGTEAFF.

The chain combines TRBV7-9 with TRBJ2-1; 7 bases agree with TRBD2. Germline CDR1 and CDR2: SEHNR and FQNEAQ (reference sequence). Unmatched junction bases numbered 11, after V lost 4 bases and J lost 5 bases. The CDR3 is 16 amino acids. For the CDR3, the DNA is TGTGCCAGCAGCTCCACTCAGGGACTAACACACAATGAGCAGTTCTTC. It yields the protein CASSSTQGLTHNEQFF.

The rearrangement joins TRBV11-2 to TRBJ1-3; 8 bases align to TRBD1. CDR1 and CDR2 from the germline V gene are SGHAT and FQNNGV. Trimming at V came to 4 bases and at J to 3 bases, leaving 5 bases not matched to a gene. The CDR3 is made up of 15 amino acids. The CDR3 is CASSSNRGYGNTIYF. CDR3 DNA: TGTGCCAGCAGCTCTAACAGGGGGTATGGAAACACCATATATTTT. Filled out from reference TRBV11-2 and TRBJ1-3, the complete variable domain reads EAGVAQSPRYKIIEKRQSVAFWCNPISGHATLYWYQQILGQGPKLLIQFQNNGVVDDSQLPKDRFSAERLKGVDSTLKIQPAKLEDSAVYLCASSSNRGYGNTIYFGEGSWLTVV.

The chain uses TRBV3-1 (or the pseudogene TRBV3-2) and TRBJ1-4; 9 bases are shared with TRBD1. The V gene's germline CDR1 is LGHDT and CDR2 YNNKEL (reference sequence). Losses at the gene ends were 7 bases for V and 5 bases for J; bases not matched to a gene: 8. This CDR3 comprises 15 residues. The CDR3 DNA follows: TGTGCCAGCACCGGATCCGACAGGGGGAATGAAAAACTGTTTTTT. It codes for CASTGSDRGNEKLFF.

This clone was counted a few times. CDR3 region: CAISEFEGGEQFF. As DNA, the CDR3 is TGTGCCATCAGTGAGTTCGAGGGCGGTGAGCAGTTCTTC. The chain combines TRBV10-3 with TRBJ2-1; TRBD2 might be the D (5 bases). The CDR3 totals 13 residues. Germline V gene sequence: CDR1 ENHRY, CDR2 SYGVKD. V was pared by 1 base and J by 9 bases, with 10 bases between.

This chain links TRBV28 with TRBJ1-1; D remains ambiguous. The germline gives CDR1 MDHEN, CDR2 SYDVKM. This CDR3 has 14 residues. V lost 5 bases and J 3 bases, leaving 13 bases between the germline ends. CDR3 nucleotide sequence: TGTGCCAGCAGTCCACAGCCTTGGGACACTGAAGCTTTCTTT. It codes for CASSPQPWDTEAFF. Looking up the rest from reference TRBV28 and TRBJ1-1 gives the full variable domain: DVKVTQSSRYLVKRTGEKVFLECVQDMDHENMFWYRQDPGLGLRLIYFSYDVKMKEKGDIPEGYSVSREKKERFSLILESASTNQTSMYLCASSPQPWDTEAFFGQGTRLTVV.

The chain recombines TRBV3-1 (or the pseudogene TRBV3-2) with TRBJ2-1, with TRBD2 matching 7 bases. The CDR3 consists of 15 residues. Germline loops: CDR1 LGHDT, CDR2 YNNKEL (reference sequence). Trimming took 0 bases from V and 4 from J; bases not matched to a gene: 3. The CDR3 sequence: CASSQDLAEYNEQFF. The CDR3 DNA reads TGTGCCAGCAGCCAAGATCTAGCGGAATACAATGAGCAGTTCTTC.

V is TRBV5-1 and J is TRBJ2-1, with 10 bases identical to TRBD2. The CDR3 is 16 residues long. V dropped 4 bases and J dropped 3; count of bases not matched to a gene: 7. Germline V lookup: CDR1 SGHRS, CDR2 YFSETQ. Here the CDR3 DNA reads TGCGCCAGCAGCGGCCCCGGGACTAGCGACTACAATGAGCAGTTCTTC. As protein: CASSGPGTSDYNEQFF.

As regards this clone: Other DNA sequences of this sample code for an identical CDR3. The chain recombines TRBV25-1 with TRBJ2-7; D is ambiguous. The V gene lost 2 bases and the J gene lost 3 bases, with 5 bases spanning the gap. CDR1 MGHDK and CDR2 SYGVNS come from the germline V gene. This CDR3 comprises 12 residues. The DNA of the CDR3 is TGTGCCAGCAGTGAACGAGGCTACGAGCAGTACTTC. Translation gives CASSERGYEQYF.

CDR3 sequence reads: CASSPKGRTDTQYF. The CDR3 DNA follows: TGCGCCAGCAGCCCTAAGGGGCGCACAGATACGCAGTATTTT. The rearrangement links TRBV5-1 to TRBJ2-3, with D tentatively TRBD1 (5 bases). The CDR3 is 14 residues long. The V gene's germline CDR1 is SGHRS and CDR2 YFSETQ. Trimming removed 4 bases from V and 1 base from J, with 10 bases in between.